A single sample is the source of the 20 T cell receptor beta chains below, sequenced in a study of blood T cells in healthy people across ages. Using a J-beta primer mix together with a sample-barcoded 5' primer, a second PCR was run for roughly 7 to 11 cycles. TCRdb redid the calling of the 5' RACE reads with MiXCR, one entry per CDR3 protein. The table shows some 800,000 distinct CDR3 sequences, with around 25% occurring only once. This sample also belongs to another study, concerning T cells of mothers and their children.

Sequenced: blood. All receptors come from a boy younger than 18 in good health.

V usage is TRBV28 and J usage is TRBJ2-5; TRBD2 agrees at 13 bases. Germline-derived CDR1 and CDR2 are MDHEN and SYDVKM. Trimming cost V 6 bases and J 0 bases; bases outside gene matches: 7. The CDR3 loop spans 17 amino acids. The CDR3 protein is CASSSRLAGGYQETQYF. CDR3 DNA: TGTGCCAGCAGCTCGAGACTAGCGGGAGGATACCAAGAGACCCAGTACTTC. The full variable domain, in which reference TRBV28 and TRBJ2-5 provide the parts outside the CDR3, is DVKVTQSSRYLVKRTGEKVFLECVQDMDHENMFWYRQDPGLGLRLIYFSYDVKMKEKGDIPEGYSVSREKKERFSLILESASTNQTSMYLCASSSRLAGGYQETQYFGPGTRLLVL.

The V call is TRBV29-1, the J call TRBJ2-5; unclear D gene. This CDR3 is built from 14 residues. Germline loops: CDR1 SQVTM, CDR2 ANQGSEA. Trimming left V 1 base short and J 5 bases short, with 14 bases between. The CDR3 DNA reads as TGCAGCGTTGAAGCCCCATTAGACGGGGAGACCCAGTACTTC. It encodes CSVEAPLDGETQYF.

The chain has TRBV11-2 and TRBJ1-1, with D tentatively TRBD1 (5 bases). The CDR3 spans 14 residues. V lost 5 bases and J lost 4, with 14 bases in between. The germline gives CDR1 SGHAT, CDR2 FQNNGV. CDR3 residues: CASSPVKGSTEAFF. The DNA of the CDR3 is TGTGCCAGCAGCCCGGTAAAGGGGAGCACTGAAGCTTTCTTT.

This clonotype appeared many times. The V and J genes are TRBV25-1 and TRBJ2-7; D unclear. Germline V gene lookup returns CDR1 MGHDK and CDR2 SYGVNS. Trimming left V 1 base short and J 6 bases short, with 19 bases between. The CDR3 has 16 amino acids. CDR3: CASSELHTPRGAEQYF. CDR3 nucleotides: TGTGCCAGCAGTGAATTGCACACCCCGCGAGGAGCCGAGCAGTACTTC.

This clonotype was seen only a few times. The chain joins TRBV6-2 or TRBV6-3 to TRBJ2-1; 11 bases line up with TRBD1. Germline CDR1 and CDR2: MNHEY and SVGEGT. The CDR3 has 15 residues. The junction had 3 bases not matched to a gene; V was cut back by 2 bases and J by 6 bases. Here the CDR3 reads CASSYGGTGGNEQFF. The CDR3 DNA reads TGTGCCAGCAGTTACGGGGGGACAGGGGGCAATGAGCAGTTCTTC.

The chain employs TRBV7-2 and TRBJ2-1; the D gene is possibly TRBD2 (6 bases). CDR1 is SGHTA and CDR2 is FQGNSA in the germline V gene. With 1 base removed from V and 0 bases from J, the gap between germline ends came to 10 bases. The CDR3 sequence is 16 residues long. The CDR3 DNA is TGTGCCAGCAGCTTAGTATCGCGGGGCTCCTACAATGAGCAGTTCTTC. Translating gives CASSLVSRGSYNEQFF.

Only a few counts were recorded for this clonotype. V and J are TRBV27 and TRBJ2-1; 9 positions agree with TRBD2. The ends lost 0 bases at V and 4 bases at J; junction bases unmatched: 4. The CDR3 contains 16 residues. Germline-derived CDR1 and CDR2 are MNHEY and SMNVEV (reference sequence). CDR3 amino acids: CASSLSLAGGYNEQFF. Here the CDR3 DNA reads TGTGCCAGCAGTTTATCTTTGGCGGGAGGGTACAATGAGCAGTTCTTC.

J is TRBJ2-3 and V is TRBV12-3 or TRBV12-4, with D possibly being TRBD1 (6 bases). The CDR3 is made up of 14 amino acids. Trimming stripped 5 bases from V and 3 bases from J, with 12 bases between. CDR3 sequence (DNA): TGTGCCAGCAGTCTGCTCACAGGGACAGATACGCAGTATTTT. Protein: CASSLLTGTDTQYF.

The table lists this clonotype with a few counts. The CDR3 nucleotides read TGTGCCAGCAGCGTAGGGGGGCAGGATTACAATTCACCCCTCCACTTT. This encodes CASSVGGQDYNSPLHF. The gene calls are TRBV9 and TRBJ1-6; D may be TRBD1 (6 bases). V lost 0 bases and J lost 7, with 14 bases in between. This CDR3 has 16 amino acids. Germline values: CDR1 SGDLS, CDR2 YYNGEE.

The rearrangement links TRBV20-1 to TRBJ1-2, with TRBD1 matching 8 bases. This CDR3 region has 13 residues. The ends lost 1 base at V and 5 bases at J; junction bases unmatched: 3. Germline V gene sequence: CDR1 DFQATT, CDR2 SNEGSKA (reference sequence). CDR3 bases: TGCAGTGCTAGAGCTACAGGGGGTTATGGCTACACCTTC. It is translated as CSARATGGYGYTF.

V and J are TRBV2 and TRBJ1-4; D may be TRBD1 (6 bases). Per germline, CDR1 SNHLY and CDR2 FYNNEI. The V end was cut by 4 bases, the J end by 8 bases, with 17 bases between. The CDR3 consists of 15 residues. In DNA, the CDR3 is TGTGCCAGCAGTGCAATTAGGGGGAGCGGAGAAAAACTGTTTTTT. This sequence encodes CASSAIRGSGEKLFF.

The chain couples TRBV6-2 or TRBV6-3 to TRBJ2-3, with 7 bases that match TRBD2. This CDR3 region has 15 residues. V lost 5 bases to trimming and J lost 4 bases; unmatched junction nucleotides: 9. From germline, CDR1 is MNHEY and CDR2 SVGEGT. CDR3: CASSRDYLPPDTQYF. In nucleotides, the CDR3 is TGTGCCAGCAGTAGGGACTACTTACCTCCAGATACGCAGTATTTT.

The gene calls are TRBV5-1 and TRBJ1-4, with a possible D match to TRBD1 (5 bases). The CDR3 consists of 15 residues. Looked up from germline, CDR1 is SGHRS and CDR2 is YFSETQ. The V end was cut by 4 bases, the J end by 8 bases, with 18 bases between. The CDR3 loop is CASSPDVAAGEKLFF. Written as DNA, the CDR3 is TGCGCCAGCAGCCCGGACGTTGCAGCAGGGGAAAAACTGTTTTTT.

The chain recombines TRBV15 with TRBJ2-7, with 11 bases aligning to TRBD1. Germline V gene sequence: CDR1 LNHNV, CDR2 YYDKDF (reference sequence). Trimming at V came to 5 bases and at J to 5 bases, leaving 5 bases not matched to a gene. The CDR3 is 14 amino acids. In nucleotides, the CDR3 is TGTGCCACCAGCTTCCGGGACAGGGGGGACGAGCAGTACTTC. Protein sequence: CATSFRDRGDEQYF.

This chain uses TRBV28 with TRBJ2-5, with TRBD1 as a possible D gene (6 bases). TRBJ2-7 explains the end of the DNA better; the J call may be wrong. The CDR3 consists of 15 residues. Germline V lookup: CDR1 MDHEN, CDR2 SYDVKM. The CDR3 coding sequence is TGTGCCAGCATCTCCCCAGGGGCCGAATACTACGAGCAGTACTTC. It is translated as CASISPGAEYYEQYF.

The J gene is TRBJ2-7, the V gene TRBV11-2, with D perhaps being TRBD1 or TRBD2 (5 bases each). The CDR3 runs to 15 residues. The germline CDR1 and CDR2 sequences are SGHAT and FQNNGV. Trimming shortened V by 8 bases and J by 0 bases, and 17 bases separated the two germline ends. CDR3 amino acids: CASGPGWDDSYEQYF. Here the CDR3 DNA reads TGTGCCAGCGGACCAGGCTGGGACGACTCCTACGAGCAGTACTTC. The full variable domain, with the rest looked up from reference TRBV11-2 and TRBJ2-7, is EAGVAQSPRYKIIEKRQSVAFWCNPISGHATLYWYQQILGQGPKLLIQFQNNGVVDDSQLPKDRFSAERLKGVDSTLKIQPAKLEDSAVYLCASGPGWDDSYEQYFGPGTRLTVT.

This clonotype was recorded a few times. The rearrangement uses TRBV7-9 and TRBJ2-1, with 10 bases aligning to TRBD1. This CDR3 contains 15 residues. V was pared by 6 bases and J by 3 bases, with 5 bases of the junction left unmatched. Germline-derived CDR1 and CDR2 are SEHNR and FQNEAQ (reference sequence). The DNA of the CDR3 is TGTGCCAGCAGAAGGGGGACAGGGGACTACAATGAGCAGTTCTTC. It is translated as CASRRGTGDYNEQFF.

This clonotype was seen a handful of times. A much larger clone lies one base from this, so it may be a read error. This chain connects TRBV5-5 to TRBJ2-7; maybe TRBD1 (6 bases). Germline V CDR1 and CDR2: SGHKS, YYEKEE (reference sequence). V was cut by 4 bases and J by 5 bases, with 10 bases left in between. The CDR3 totals 12 residues. Written as DNA, the CDR3 is TGTGCCAGCAGCGCACAGGGAGACGAGCAGTACTTC. It encodes CASSAQGDEQYF. The full variable domain, rest sourced from reference TRBV5-5 and TRBJ2-7, is DAGVTQSPTHLIKTRGQQVTLRCSPISGHKSVSWYQQVLGQGPQFIFQYYEKEERGRGNFPDRFSARQFPNYSSELNVNALLLGDSALYLCASSAQGDEQYFGPGTRLTVT.

The chain has TRBV6-2 or TRBV6-3 and TRBJ2-5; TRBD2 agrees at 7 bases. The end of the DNA aligns better with TRBJ2-7, so the J call may be wrong. The germline CDR1 and CDR2 sequences are MNHEY and SVGEGT. This CDR3 contains 16 residues. In nucleotides, the CDR3 is TGTGCCAGCAGTAACCCGCTTCGGGACTACCAATACGAGCAGTACTTC. As protein: CASSNPLRDYQYEQYF.

The V and J genes are TRBV6-1 and TRBJ1-2; TRBD1 matches at 8 bases. Germline V gives CDR1 MNHNS, CDR2 SASEGT. Trimming at V came to 5 bases and at J to 0 bases, leaving 11 bases not matched to a gene. The CDR3 is 17 amino acids. CDR3 nucleotides: TGTGCCAGCAGTCCCGACAGGGGAAGGCTCCCTAACTATGGCTACACCTTC. It translates to CASSPDRGRLPNYGYTF.